This TCR beta chain came from a study of T cells in Graves' hyperthyroidism and ophthalmopathy. Overall study context: It was at initial diagnosis, before any treatment, that peripheral blood was collected.

TCR beta CDR3 region amplification was performed from RNA transcripts. The HTBI primer set was used in a first-round RT-PCR of the TCR CDR3. TCRdb processed the multiplex PCR reads anew with MiXCR; each CDR3 protein has one entry. Among about 700,000 distinct CDR3 sequences listed, around 15% were seen once. Germline assignment: CDR1 KGHSH and CDR2 LQKENI. CDR3 size: 12 residues. The V and J ends lost 3 bases and 5 bases respectively, with 8 bases between them. This clonotype came up many times. This receptor was taken from a woman aged 18-29 years with Graves' hyperthyroidism. The sequenced sample consisted of blood. The chain combines TRBV18 with TRBJ2-7; no firm D call. The CDR3 reads CASSPLGNEQYF. As DNA, the CDR3 is TGTGCCAGCTCACCCCTTGGGAACGAGCAGTACTTC.